These T cell receptor beta chains were read from a single sample in a study of shared T cell receptors in the human thymus. Clones were sequenced by immunoSEQ multiplex PCR, and TCRdb holds only the in-frame ones, with some missing. The sample has over 450,000 clones, around 78% seen once. These data are also associated with another study on human thymus T cells.

Sequencing was performed on thymocytes. The receptors were sampled from a boy younger than two with a congenital heart defect. The CDR3 runs from the conserved cysteine through the conserved F or W. A D gene is named only where the DNA matches it firmly. The listing skips clone size in some rows; elsewhere it reads once, few, many or a size class.

v_call: TRBV27
d_call: .
j_call: TRBJ1-5
clone_size: .
cdr3_aa: CASKSSSGGINQPQHF
cdr3_nt: TGTGCCAGCAAGTCCTCGTCCGGAGGAATCAATCAGCCCCAGCATTTT

v_call: TRBV5-1
d_call: .
j_call: TRBJ2-1
clone_size: .
cdr3_aa: CASEEGGPLDEQFF
cdr3_nt: TGCGCCAGCGAGGAAGGAGGGCCTCTAGATGAGCAGTTCTTC

v_call: TRBV6-5
d_call: TRBD1
j_call: TRBJ1-2
clone_size: .
cdr3_aa: CASSYSIRTGGDGYTF
cdr3_nt: TGTGCCAGCAGTTACTCTATTAGGACAGGGGGGGATGGCTACACCTTC

v_call: TRBV7-2
d_call: .
j_call: TRBJ2-1
clone_size: .
cdr3_aa: CASSSDQDWIHNEQFF
cdr3_nt: TGTGCCAGCAGCTCGGATCAGGACTGGATCCACAATGAGCAGTTCTTC

v_call: TRBV7-2
d_call: .
j_call: TRBJ2-7
clone_size: .
cdr3_aa: CASSLELPTYEQYF
cdr3_nt: TGTGCCAGCAGCTTAGAACTTCCTACCTACGAGCAGTACTTC

v_call: TRBV14
d_call: .
j_call: TRBJ2-3
clone_size: .
cdr3_aa: CASSQGTGTESPDTQYF
cdr3_nt: TGTGCCAGCAGCCAAGGGACCGGGACTGAGTCCCCAGATACGCAGTATTTT

v_call: TRBV7-6
d_call: TRBD2
j_call: TRBJ2-5
clone_size: .
cdr3_aa: CASSSAPPSGPLQETQYF
cdr3_nt: TGTGCCAGCAGCTCCGCCCCCCCTAGCGGTCCTCTCCAAGAGACCCAGTACTTC

v_call: TRBV28
d_call: .
j_call: TRBJ2-1
clone_size: .
cdr3_aa: CASKFRREEQFF
cdr3_nt: TGTGCCAGCAAGTTTCGCCGGGAGGAGCAGTTCTTC

v_call: TRBV7-9
d_call: .
j_call: TRBJ2-1
clone_size: .
cdr3_aa: CASSRLGSPRGGEQFF
cdr3_nt: TGTGCCAGCAGCCGATTAGGTAGCCCGAGAGGAGGAGAGCAGTTCTTC

v_call: TRBV2
d_call: TRBD2
j_call: TRBJ2-3
clone_size: .
cdr3_aa: CASSVPRGEAGDGDTQYF
cdr3_nt: TGTGCCAGCAGTGTACCTAGGGGAGAAGCGGGAGATGGGGATACGCAGTATTTT

v_call: TRBV11-3
d_call: TRBD1
j_call: TRBJ1-5
clone_size: .
cdr3_aa: CASSQGGNQPQHF
cdr3_nt: TGTGCCAGCAGCCAGGGGGGCAATCAGCCCCAGCATTTT

v_call: TRBV10-2
d_call: TRBD1
j_call: TRBJ2-1
clone_size: .
cdr3_aa: CASGLGDRALNEQFF
cdr3_nt: TGCGCCAGCGGCCTAGGGGACAGGGCCCTCAATGAGCAGTTCTTC

v_call: TRBV11-2
d_call: TRBD1
j_call: TRBJ2-7
clone_size: .
cdr3_aa: CASSTKGDRCKREQYF
cdr3_nt: TGTGCCAGCAGCACAAAGGGGGACAGGTGTAAACGCGAGCAGTACTTC

v_call: TRBV19
d_call: .
j_call: TRBJ2-1
clone_size: .
cdr3_aa: CASNTDNYNEQFF
cdr3_nt: TGTGCCAGTAATACGGACAATTACAATGAGCAGTTCTTC

v_call: TRBV4-2
d_call: TRBD2
j_call: TRBJ2-1
clone_size: .
cdr3_aa: CASSQDGGSLNEQFF
cdr3_nt: TGTGCCAGCAGCCAAGACGGGGGGAGTCTCAATGAGCAGTTCTTC

v_call: TRBV7-8
d_call: .
j_call: TRBJ2-3
clone_size: once
cdr3_aa: CASSLSTDSPTDTQYF
cdr3_nt: TGTGCCAGCAGCTTATCCACGGACAGCCCCACAGATACGCAGTATTTT

v_call: TRBV6-5
d_call: .
j_call: TRBJ1-6
clone_size: .
cdr3_aa: CASSYSGQGTPLHF
cdr3_nt: TGTGCCAGCAGTTACTCGGGCCAGGGGACACCCCTCCACTTT

v_call: TRBV27
d_call: .
j_call: TRBJ2-2
clone_size: .
cdr3_aa: CASTRGTGELFF
cdr3_nt: TGTGCCAGCACCAGAGGCACCGGGGAGCTGTTTTTT

v_call: TRBV28
d_call: TRBD2
j_call: TRBJ2-4
clone_size: .
cdr3_aa: CASSFMVSRETGKNIQYF
cdr3_nt: TGTGCCAGCAGTTTCATGGTTTCGCGGGAGACGGGCAAAAACATTCAGTACTTC

v_call: TRBV12-2
d_call: .
j_call: TRBJ2-7
clone_size: .
cdr3_aa: CASRLRTSETYEQYF
cdr3_nt: TGTGCAAGTCGCTTGCGGACTAGCGAGACCTACGAGCAGTACTTC

v_call: TRBV7-2
d_call: .
j_call: TRBJ2-3
clone_size: .
cdr3_aa: CASSQDRAGADTQYF
cdr3_nt: TGTGCCAGCAGCCAGGACAGGGCGGGGGCAGATACGCAGTATTTT

v_call: TRBV6-5
d_call: TRBD2
j_call: TRBJ2-1
clone_size: .
cdr3_aa: CASSYVSGRDNEQFF
cdr3_nt: TGTGCCAGCAGTTACGTGAGCGGGAGGGACAATGAGCAGTTCTTC

v_call: TRBV7-9
d_call: TRBD2
j_call: TRBJ2-1
clone_size: .
cdr3_aa: CASSSGRSGRVYNEQFF
cdr3_nt: TGTGCCAGCAGCTCGGGACGAAGCGGGAGGGTCTACAATGAGCAGTTCTTC

v_call: TRBV28
d_call: TRBD2
j_call: TRBJ2-7
clone_size: once
cdr3_aa: CASSPRAGGPYEQYF
cdr3_nt: TGTGCCAGCAGTCCGCGGGCGGGAGGGCCGTACGAGCAGTACTTC

v_call: TRBV5-4
d_call: TRBD1
j_call: TRBJ2-5
clone_size: .
cdr3_aa: CASSPRQGSETQYF
cdr3_nt: TGTGCCAGCAGCCCACGACAGGGATCGGAGACCCAGTACTTC

v_call: TRBV30
d_call: .
j_call: TRBJ2-3
clone_size: .
cdr3_aa: CAKSGPRTDTQYF
cdr3_nt: TGTGCCAAATCCGGTCCGCGGACAGATACGCAGTATTTT

v_call: TRBV4-3
d_call: TRBD2
j_call: TRBJ2-1
clone_size: .
cdr3_aa: CASSQDKREGLNNEQFF
cdr3_nt: TGCGCCAGCAGCCAAGATAAGCGGGAGGGCCTCAACAATGAGCAGTTCTTC

v_call: TRBV6-5
d_call: .
j_call: TRBJ1-4
clone_size: .
cdr3_aa: CASSNPGAANEKLFF
cdr3_nt: TGTGCCAGCAGTAACCCAGGGGCGGCTAATGAAAAACTGTTTTTT

v_call: TRBV5-1
d_call: TRBD1
j_call: TRBJ2-1
clone_size: few
cdr3_aa: CASSLAGQGTYNEQFF
cdr3_nt: TGCGCCAGCAGCTTGGCGGGACAGGGGACCTACAATGAGCAGTTCTTC

v_call: TRBV7-6
d_call: TRBD2
j_call: TRBJ2-3
clone_size: .
cdr3_aa: CASSLPGKGATKREGNTQYF
cdr3_nt: TGTGCCAGCAGCTTACCGGGAAAGGGGGCAACTAAGCGGGAGGGAAATACGCAGTATTTT

v_call: TRBV5-1
d_call: TRBD1
j_call: TRBJ2-1
clone_size: .
cdr3_aa: CASSLSQGAGYEQFF
cdr3_nt: TGCGCCAGCAGCTTGTCCCAGGGGGCGGGCTATGAGCAGTTCTTC

v_call: TRBV4-3
d_call: TRBD1
j_call: TRBJ1-2
clone_size: .
cdr3_aa: CASSRGTAVNYGYTF
cdr3_nt: TGCGCCAGCAGCCGAGGGACAGCCGTCAACTATGGCTACACCTTC

v_call: TRBV2
d_call: .
j_call: TRBJ2-6
clone_size: .
cdr3_aa: CASSESQAPSGANVLTF
cdr3_nt: TGTGCCAGCAGTGAATCACAGGCCCCCTCTGGGGCCAACGTCCTGACTTTC

v_call: TRBV4-3
d_call: TRBD2
j_call: TRBJ2-1
clone_size: few
cdr3_aa: CASSQEKASGVPYNEQFF
cdr3_nt: TGCGCCAGCAGCCAAGAAAAGGCTAGCGGGGTGCCTTACAATGAGCAGTTCTTC

v_call: TRBV5-1
d_call: .
j_call: TRBJ2-7
clone_size: .
cdr3_aa: CASSPSQSRVDEQYF
cdr3_nt: TGCGCCAGCAGCCCCTCGCAAAGCAGGGTGGACGAGCAGTACTTC

v_call: TRBV7-2
d_call: TRBD1
j_call: TRBJ1-2
clone_size: .
cdr3_aa: CASSASGTGTYGYTF
cdr3_nt: TGTGCCAGCAGCGCGTCCGGGACAGGGACCTATGGCTACACCTTC

v_call: TRBV11-2
d_call: TRBD1
j_call: TRBJ1-4
clone_size: .
cdr3_aa: CASSSRDRGGEKLFF
cdr3_nt: TGTGCCAGCAGCTCAAGGGACAGGGGAGGAGAAAAACTGTTTTTT

v_call: TRBV2
d_call: TRBD2
j_call: TRBJ2-1
clone_size: once
cdr3_aa: CASSESAGEYNEQFF
cdr3_nt: TGTGCCAGCAGTGAAAGTGCGGGGGAGTACAATGAGCAGTTCTTC

v_call: TRBV5-1
d_call: .
j_call: TRBJ1-5
clone_size: .
cdr3_aa: CASSLPTVSNQPQHF
cdr3_nt: TGCGCCAGCAGCCTCCCGACAGTTAGCAATCAGCCCCAGCATTTT

v_call: TRBV28
d_call: .
j_call: TRBJ2-1
clone_size: .
cdr3_aa: CASSLVSPQARNEQFF
cdr3_nt: TGTGCCAGCAGTTTAGTAAGTCCCCAAGCGAGGAATGAGCAGTTCTTC

v_call: TRBV11-2
d_call: TRBD1
j_call: TRBJ1-1
clone_size: .
cdr3_aa: CAIGQGAYMGTEAFF
cdr3_nt: TGTGCCATTGGACAGGGGGCTTATATGGGCACTGAAGCTTTCTTT

v_call: TRBV18
d_call: .
j_call: TRBJ1-1
clone_size: .
cdr3_aa: CASSPPIRQAYTEAFF
cdr3_nt: TGTGCCAGCTCACCACCGATACGTCAAGCGTACACTGAAGCTTTCTTT

v_call: TRBV4-1
d_call: TRBD2
j_call: TRBJ2-1
clone_size: .
cdr3_aa: CASSQDPPSVGGNEQFF
cdr3_nt: TGCGCCAGCAGCCAAGACCCTCCCTCGGTGGGAGGGAATGAGCAGTTCTTC

v_call: TRBV2
d_call: TRBD2
j_call: TRBJ2-7
clone_size: .
cdr3_aa: CASRAPSGSGVYLVYEQYF
cdr3_nt: TGTGCCAGCAGAGCACCTAGCGGGAGTGGGGTTTACCTTGTCTACGAGCAGTACTTC

v_call: TRBV4-1
d_call: TRBD1
j_call: TRBJ1-1
clone_size: .
cdr3_aa: CASSRGDRDTEAFF
cdr3_nt: TGCGCCAGCAGCCGAGGGGACAGGGACACTGAAGCTTTCTTT

v_call: TRBV19
d_call: TRBD1
j_call: TRBJ1-1
clone_size: .
cdr3_aa: CASSHNRGPTEAFF
cdr3_nt: TGTGCCAGTAGTCACAACAGGGGGCCTACTGAAGCTTTCTTT

v_call: TRBV9
d_call: TRBD2
j_call: TRBJ2-1
clone_size: .
cdr3_aa: CASSVETSGSVDEQFF
cdr3_nt: TGTGCCAGCAGCGTAGAGACTAGCGGGAGTGTAGATGAGCAGTTCTTC

v_call: TRBV5-6
d_call: .
j_call: TRBJ2-5
clone_size: .
cdr3_aa: CASSFRELEETQYF
cdr3_nt: TGTGCCAGCAGCTTCCGGGAATTGGAGGAGACCCAGTACTTC

v_call: TRBV5-4
d_call: TRBD2
j_call: TRBJ2-1
clone_size: once
cdr3_aa: CASSLAGLALNEQFF
cdr3_nt: TGTGCCAGCAGCTTGGCGGGACTAGCGTTGAATGAGCAGTTCTTC

v_call: TRBV19
d_call: .
j_call: TRBJ1-5
clone_size: few
cdr3_aa: CASSRENQPQHF
cdr3_nt: TGTGCCAGTAGTAGGGAGAATCAGCCCCAGCATTTT

v_call: TRBV11-3
d_call: .
j_call: TRBJ2-7
clone_size: few
cdr3_aa: CASSLGKNRAQEQYF
cdr3_nt: TGTGCCAGCAGCTTAGGAAAAAACAGGGCTCAAGAGCAGTACTTC

v_call: TRBV20-1
d_call: TRBD1
j_call: TRBJ2-1
clone_size: .
cdr3_aa: CSADRGNEQFF
cdr3_nt: TGCAGTGCTGACAGGGGGAATGAGCAGTTCTTC

v_call: TRBV4-1
d_call: TRBD2
j_call: TRBJ2-2
clone_size: few
cdr3_aa: CASSNKREGRVGELFF
cdr3_nt: TGCGCCAGCAGCAATAAGCGGGAGGGCCGGGTCGGGGAGCTGTTTTTT

v_call: TRBV4-2
d_call: .
j_call: TRBJ1-5
clone_size: .
cdr3_aa: CASSPRSGSIGEPQHF
cdr3_nt: TGTGCCAGCAGCCCAAGATCCGGCTCTATAGGGGAGCCCCAGCATTTT

v_call: TRBV7-2
d_call: .
j_call: TRBJ2-1
clone_size: .
cdr3_aa: CASSSCSGSSYNEQFF
cdr3_nt: TGTGCCAGCAGCTCTTGCAGCGGAAGCTCCTACAATGAGCAGTTCTTC